The present TCR beta chain was sequenced within a study of tumor-infiltrating lymphocytes in primary liver carcinoma. Regarding the study as a whole: The overlap of tumor-adjacent and tumor-blood pairs was smaller than that of tumor region pairs.

cDNA specific to TCR beta was made from about 0.45 ug of total RNA, with a constant-region primer employed for priming. Employing slightly modified ARM-PCR, three nested multiplex PCR rounds were run, and these gave rise to the TCR beta libraries. The first two PCR rounds used TRBV1-TRBV30 primers with a Cbeta primer, roughly 10 cycles each. TCRdb passed the multiplex PCR reads through MiXCR, listing each CDR3 protein once. The sample shows 300,000 to 400,000 distinct CDR3 sequences, 65% of them seen only once. V lost 4 bases and J lost 0, with 13 bases in between. The CDR3 is 17 residues long. CDR1 is ENHRY, CDR2 SYGVKD, per germline. As regards this clonotype: Its antigen is undetermined.

Germline DNA was also extracted, while the blood RNA originated from unsorted whole blood. This sequence joins TRBV10-3 and TRBJ2-6; D is undetermined. The sample consisted of peripheral blood. This clonotype was sampled from a man between 40 and 49 years old with primary liver carcinoma and hepatitis B virus infection. CDR3 bases: TGTGCCATCAGTGTTAGGATAGAGGTCTCTGGGGCCAACGTCCTGACTTTC. As protein: CAISVRIEVSGANVLTF.